This T cell receptor (beta chain) emerged from a study of immune heterogeneity within non-small cell lung tumors. General observations from the study: Local T-cell clonality correlated moderately but significantly with local tumor mutational burden (R roughly 0.35).

This CDR3 contains 12 residues. Germline values: CDR1 ENHRY, CDR2 SYGVKD. Trimming pared 10 bases from V and 7 bases from J, leaving 14 bases between. Per sample, roughly 600 ng of bulk tumor genomic DNA was the template used. Several biopsies per primary tumor were taken during surgery, spaced as far apart as possible. Untreated, newly diagnosed non-small cell lung cancer patients underwent curative surgery. This clonotype is labeled medium-sized (0.01 to 0.1%). Its matching antigen is unknown. Amplification of the TCR beta CDR3 was achieved through multiplex PCR with 32 V and 13 J primers. Each CDR3 protein is one row after TCRdb ran MiXCR on the multiplex PCR reads. The data hold about 2,500 distinct CDR3 sequences, with around 23% observed a single time.

The genes are TRBV10-3 and TRBJ2-1; perhaps TRBD1 as D (5 bases). The receptor was isolated from a man aged 35-49 years with non-small cell lung cancer. What was sequenced was lung tumor tissue. CDR3 residues: CATLSQGNEQFF. The CDR3 coding sequence is TGTGCCACCCTTTCCCAGGGAAATGAGCAGTTCTTC.